These T cell receptor beta chains were read from a single sample in a study of identical twins. TCRdb processed the 5' RACE reads anew with MiXCR; each CDR3 protein has one entry. Of about 530,000 distinct CDR3 sequences listed, about a fifth were seen once; the top ten hold around 0.48%. These data were also filed under a second study, of yellow fever vaccine responses in identical twins.

Material: CD4+ T cells sorted from blood. The source is a young woman in good health. Both conserved end residues are trimmed from each CDR3. Each record gives: V gene, CDR3 protein.

TRBV5-4 ASSLRDYNEQF
TRBV18 ASSAPRAIDEQF
TRBV7-3 ASSATSGSSEQF
TRBV25-1 ASSESHKTSGTQY
TRBV5-6 ASSIPVDYGYT
TRBV3-1 ASSQAPGTNYEQY
TRBV12-3/TRBV12-4 ASSLRSGSGETQY
TRBV24-1 ATSDLSGYT
TRBV6-1 ASNGQGSGNQPQH
TRBV11-3 ASSLGGGQRADTQY
TRBV15 ATSTRGAAYEQY